This T cell receptor (beta chain) was documented in a study of T cell clonality in common variable immunodeficiency. Whole-study findings and limits: Shared TCRbeta clones were fewer between CVID subjects than controls.

This clone was observed many times. No antigen is known for it. The CDR3 end lies 3 residues beyond the end of the read and is filled in from the germline J gene. The assay was immunoSEQ multiplex PCR, and TCRdb's table has in-frame clones only and misses some. The specimen has about 35,000 clones, none found just once. Most patients and controls had Caucasian heritage. This CDR3 region has 13 residues. Germline loops: CDR1 SGDLS, CDR2 YYNGEE. Trimming took off 3 bases at V and 2 bases at J, with 7 bases between the two ends. The source of this sequence is a person aged 18 to 75 in good health. Material: peripheral blood mononuclear cells. This chain links TRBV9 with TRBJ2-3, with D possibly matching TRBD2 (5 bases). The covered CDR3 bases are TGTGCCAGCAGCGCGACTACCACAGATACG. This translates into CASSATTTDT. The CDR3, in full, reads CASSATTTDTQYF.